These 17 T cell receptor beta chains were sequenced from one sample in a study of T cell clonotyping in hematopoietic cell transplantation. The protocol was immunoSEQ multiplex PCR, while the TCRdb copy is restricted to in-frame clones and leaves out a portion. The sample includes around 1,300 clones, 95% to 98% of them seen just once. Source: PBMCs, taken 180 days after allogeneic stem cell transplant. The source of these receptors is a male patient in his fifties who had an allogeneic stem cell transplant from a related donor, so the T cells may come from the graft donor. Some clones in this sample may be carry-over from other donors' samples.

CDR3 DNA sequence: TGTGCCAGCAGTGTCAGGGTGGGGATGAACACTGAAGCTTTCTTT. This codes for CASSVRVGMNTEAFF. This chain joins TRBV14 and TRBJ1-1, with D perhaps TRBD1 (5 bases). In germline, CDR1 is SGHDN, CDR2 FVKESK. V lost 6 bases to trimming and J lost 0 bases, with 14 bases between them. This CDR3 has 15 residues.

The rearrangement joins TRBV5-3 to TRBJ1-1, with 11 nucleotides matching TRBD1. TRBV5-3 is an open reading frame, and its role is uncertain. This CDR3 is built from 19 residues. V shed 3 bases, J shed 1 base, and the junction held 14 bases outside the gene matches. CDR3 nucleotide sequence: TGTGCCAGAAGCTCATCAGAGGTGGGACAGGGGGACCCGAACACTGAAGCTTTCTTT. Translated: CARSSSEVGQGDPNTEAFF.

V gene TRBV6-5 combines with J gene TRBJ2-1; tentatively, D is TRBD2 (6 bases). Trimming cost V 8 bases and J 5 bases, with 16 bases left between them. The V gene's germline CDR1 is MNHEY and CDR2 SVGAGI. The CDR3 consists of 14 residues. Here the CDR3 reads CASSRLAVNNEQFF. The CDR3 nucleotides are TGTGCCAGCTCAAGGTTAGCGGTTAACAATGAGCAGTTCTTC.

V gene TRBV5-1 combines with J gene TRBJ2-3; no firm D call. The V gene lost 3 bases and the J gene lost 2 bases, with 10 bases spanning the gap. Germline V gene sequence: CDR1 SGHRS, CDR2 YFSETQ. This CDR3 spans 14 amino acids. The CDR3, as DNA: TGCGCCAGCAGCTCCAACACCTACACAGATACGCAGTATTTT. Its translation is CASSSNTYTDTQYF.

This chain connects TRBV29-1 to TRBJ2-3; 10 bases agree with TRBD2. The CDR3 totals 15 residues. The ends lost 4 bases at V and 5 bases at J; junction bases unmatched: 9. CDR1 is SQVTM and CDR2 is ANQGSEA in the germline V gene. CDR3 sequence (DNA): TGCAGCGTTGGGGCGAGCGGGGGGGCCGGAGATACGCAGTATTTT. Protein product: CSVGASGGAGDTQYF.

CDR3 in amino acids: CSVPGGAQLAGELFF. DNA for the CDR3: TGCAGCGTCCCAGGAGGAGCGCAGTTGGCCGGGGAGCTGTTTTTT. J is TRBJ2-2 and V is TRBV29-1; D may be TRBD2 (5 bases). V was clipped by 6 bases and J by 6 bases, with 20 bases between them. The V gene's germline CDR1 is SQVTM and CDR2 ANQGSEA. This CDR3 spans 15 amino acids.

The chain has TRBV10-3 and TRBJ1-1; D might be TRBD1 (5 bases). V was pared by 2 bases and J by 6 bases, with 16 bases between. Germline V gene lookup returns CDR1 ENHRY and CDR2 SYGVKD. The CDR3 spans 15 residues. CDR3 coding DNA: TGTGCCATCAGTGAGACAGGAGCTTGGATCTCTGAAGCTTTCTTT. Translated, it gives CAISETGAWISEAFF.

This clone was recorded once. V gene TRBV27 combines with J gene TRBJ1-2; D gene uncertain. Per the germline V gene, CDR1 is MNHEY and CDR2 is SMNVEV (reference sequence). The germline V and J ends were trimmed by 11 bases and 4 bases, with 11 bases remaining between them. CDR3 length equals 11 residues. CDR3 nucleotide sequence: TGTGCCCGGCCCTACCCCTATGGCTACACCTTC. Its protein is CARPYPYGYTF.

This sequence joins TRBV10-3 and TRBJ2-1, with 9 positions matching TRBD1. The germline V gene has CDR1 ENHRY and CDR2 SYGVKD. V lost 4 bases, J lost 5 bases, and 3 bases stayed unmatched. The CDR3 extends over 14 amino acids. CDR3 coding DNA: TGTGCCATCAGTGGGACAGGGGCGAACAATGAGCAGTTCTTC. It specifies CAISGTGANNEQFF.

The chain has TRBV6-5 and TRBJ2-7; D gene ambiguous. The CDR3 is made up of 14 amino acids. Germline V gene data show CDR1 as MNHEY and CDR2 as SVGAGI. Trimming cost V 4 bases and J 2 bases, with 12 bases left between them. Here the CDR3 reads CASSSVTTPYEQYF. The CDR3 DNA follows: TGTGCCAGCAGTTCAGTTACGACCCCCTACGAGCAGTACTTC.

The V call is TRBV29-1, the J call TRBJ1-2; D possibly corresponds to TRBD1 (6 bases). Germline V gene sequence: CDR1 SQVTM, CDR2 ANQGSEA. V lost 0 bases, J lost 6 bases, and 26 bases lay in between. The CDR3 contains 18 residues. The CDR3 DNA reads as TGCAGCGTTGAAGATCTTAGTAAAGGGGCAGGGGAGTTTAATGGCTACACCTTC. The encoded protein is CSVEDLSKGAGEFNGYTF.

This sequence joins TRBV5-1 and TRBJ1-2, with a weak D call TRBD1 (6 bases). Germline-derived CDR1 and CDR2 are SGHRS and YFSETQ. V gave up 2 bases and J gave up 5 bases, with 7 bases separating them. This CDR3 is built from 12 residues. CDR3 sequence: CASSFTGYGYTF. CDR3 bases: TGCGCCAGCAGCTTTACAGGGTATGGCTACACCTTC. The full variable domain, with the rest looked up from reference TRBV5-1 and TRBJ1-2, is KAGVTQTPRYLIKTRGQQVTLSCSPISGHRSVSWYQQTPGQGLQFLFEYFSETQRNKGNFPGRFSGRQFSNSRSEMNVSTLELGDSALYLCASSFTGYGYTFGSGTRLTVV.

CDR3 in DNA: TGTGCCAGCAGTGGACTAGCGGGAGGGGTCGGCACCGGGGAGCTGTTTTTT. As protein: CASSGLAGGVGTGELFF. The chain is built from TRBV27 and TRBJ2-2; 15 nucleotides align to TRBD2. V shed 5 bases and J 4 bases; nucleotides not matched to a gene: 5. CDR1 is MNHEY and CDR2 is SMNVEV in the germline V gene (reference sequence). The CDR3 is 17 residues long.

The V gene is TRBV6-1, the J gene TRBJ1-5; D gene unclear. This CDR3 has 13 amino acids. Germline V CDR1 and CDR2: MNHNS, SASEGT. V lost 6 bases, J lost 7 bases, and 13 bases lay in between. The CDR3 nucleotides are TGTGCCAGCAGCGAGCCCGGCGGGCAGCCCCAGCATTTT. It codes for CASSEPGGQPQHF.

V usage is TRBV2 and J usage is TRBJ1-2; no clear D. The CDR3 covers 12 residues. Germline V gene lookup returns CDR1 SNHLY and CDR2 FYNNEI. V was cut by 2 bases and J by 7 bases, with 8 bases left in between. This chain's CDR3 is CASSENGGGYTF. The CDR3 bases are TGTGCCAGCAGTGAAAATGGCGGTGGCTACACCTTC. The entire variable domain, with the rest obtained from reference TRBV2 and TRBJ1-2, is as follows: EPEVTQTPSHQVTQMGQEVILRCVPISNHLYFYWYRQILGQKVEFLVSFYNNEISEKSEIFDDQFSVERPDGSNFTLKIRSTKLEDSAMYFCASSENGGGYTFGSGTRLTVV.

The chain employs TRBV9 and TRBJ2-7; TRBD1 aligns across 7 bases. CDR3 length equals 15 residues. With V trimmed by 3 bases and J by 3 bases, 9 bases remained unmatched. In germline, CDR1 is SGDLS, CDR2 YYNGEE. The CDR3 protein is CASSEAGDSIYEQYF. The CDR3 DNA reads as TGTGCCAGCAGCGAGGCTGGGGACAGTATCTACGAGCAGTACTTC. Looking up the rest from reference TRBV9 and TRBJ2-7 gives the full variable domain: DSGVTQTPKHLITATGQRVTLRCSPRSGDLSVYWYQQSLDQGLQFLIQYYNGEERAKGNILERFSAQQFPDLHSELNLSSLELGDSALYFCASSEAGDSIYEQYFGPGTRLTVT.

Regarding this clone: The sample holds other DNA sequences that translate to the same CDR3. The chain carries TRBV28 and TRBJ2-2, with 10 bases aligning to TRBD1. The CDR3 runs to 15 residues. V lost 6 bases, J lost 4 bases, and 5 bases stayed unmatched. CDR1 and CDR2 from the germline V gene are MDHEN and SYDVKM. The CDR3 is CASRGDRGLTGELFF. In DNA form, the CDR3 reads TGTGCCAGCAGGGGGGACAGGGGACTCACCGGGGAGCTGTTTTTT.